These 24 T cell receptor beta chains originate from one sample sequenced in a study of cytomegalovirus exposure and HLA in healthy donors. The PCR was carried out with 60 Vbeta primers and 13 Jbeta primers. Here immunoSEQ multiplex PCR was the method, and the copy in TCRdb shows in-frame clones only, minus some. The sample has 220,000 or so clones; more than 60% are singletons. The sample was PBMCs. These TCRs come from a woman younger than 45 in good health and CMV-seronegative.

This clone was recorded a few times. The V call is TRBV5-6, the J call TRBJ2-4, with 12 bases lining up with TRBD1. This CDR3 comprises 15 residues. Germline V gene lookup returns CDR1 SGHDT and CDR2 YYEEEE. With 4 bases clipped from V and 9 bases from J, the junction kept 8 bases outside the gene matches. The CDR3 spells CASSPRGTGGVIQYF. CDR3 DNA: TGTGCCAGCAGCCCAAGAGGGACAGGGGGCGTCATTCAGTACTTC.

V usage is TRBV29-1 and J usage is TRBJ2-7; 7 bases are a match to TRBD2. The CDR3 runs to 14 residues. J was trimmed by 7 bases and V by 0 bases; bases with no gene match: 9. Germline loops: CDR1 SQVTM, CDR2 ANQGSEA. The CDR3 loop reads CSVEEPSGIGEQYF. CDR3 sequence (DNA): TGCAGCGTTGAAGAGCCCAGCGGGATTGGAGAGCAGTACTTC.

V and J are TRBV19 and TRBJ2-7; D not certain. The ends were cut back, 5 bases at V and 0 bases at J, with 8 bases in the middle. The CDR3 is 13 residues long. From germline, CDR1 is LNHDA and CDR2 SQIVND (reference sequence). This CDR3 reads CASSPGSSYEQYF. As DNA, the CDR3 is TGTGCCAGTAGTCCAGGAAGCTCCTACGAGCAGTACTTC.

This clone was seen more than once but under ten times. The genes are TRBV30 and TRBJ2-3, with 8 bases lining up with TRBD2. Germline-derived CDR1 and CDR2 are GTSNPN and SVGIG (reference sequence). The CDR3 contains 15 residues. V shed 0 bases and J 1 base; nucleotides not matched to a gene: 3. CDR3 protein: CAWSVLRGGTDTQYF. The DNA for the CDR3 is TGTGCCTGGAGTGTTCTGCGGGGGGGCACAGATACGCAGTATTTT.

The V call is TRBV6-6, the J call TRBJ1-1; TRBD1 might be the D (6 bases). The germline V gene has CDR1 MNHNY and CDR2 SVGAGI (reference sequence). V lost 4 bases, J lost 8 bases, and 14 bases lay in between. CDR3 length: 13 amino acids. The CDR3 sequence is CASSSQIDREAFF. CDR3 DNA: TGTGCCAGCAGTTCCCAAATCGACAGGGAAGCTTTCTTT.

V usage is TRBV4-1 and J usage is TRBJ2-5; TRBD1 aligns across 12 bases. The J segment lost 5 bases and the V segment lost 4 bases, leaving 5 bases of the junction unmatched. Germline CDR1 and CDR2: MGHRA and YSYEKL. CDR3 length: 15 residues. CDR3: CASSPGTGGRETQYF. The CDR3 DNA sequence: TGCGCCAGCAGCCCTGGGACAGGGGGCAGGGAGACCCAGTACTTC.

V gene TRBV9 combines with J gene TRBJ2-1, with 11 bases identical to TRBD2. With V trimmed by 3 bases and J by 7 bases, 9 bases remained unmatched. The germline V gene has CDR1 SGDLS and CDR2 YYNGEE. This CDR3 is 16 amino acids long. The DNA of the CDR3 is TGTGCCAGCAGCGCCTCGGGACTAGCGGCTTCTAATGAGCAGTTCTTC. It specifies CASSASGLAASNEQFF.

The chain employs TRBV6-5 and TRBJ2-1; no definite D call. The ends were cut back, 4 bases at V and 15 bases at J, with 16 bases in the middle. Germline V CDR1 and CDR2: MNHEY, SVGAGI. This CDR3 spans 12 amino acids. The CDR3 DNA reads TGTGCCAGCAGTTCGAAGCGACGGATCCCGTTCTTC. It codes for CASSSKRRIPFF.

This chain links TRBV15 with TRBJ2-5; possible D gene TRBD2, 7 bases. V lost 0 bases to trimming and J lost 7 bases, with 12 bases between them. This CDR3 contains 14 residues. Per germline, CDR1 LNHNV and CDR2 YYDKDF (reference sequence). Here the CDR3 DNA reads TGTGCCACCAGCAGAGATAGGGGGGGGCGGACCCAGTACTTC. Amino acid sequence: CATSRDRGGRTQYF.

In DNA form, the CDR3 reads TGTGCCAGCAGCTTAGACGCGGGTATGTCCTCCTACGAGCAGTACTTC. Protein product: CASSLDAGMSSYEQYF. J is TRBJ2-7 and V is TRBV13; tentatively, D is TRBD2 (5 bases). This CDR3 spans 16 amino acids. From germline, CDR1 is PRHDT and CDR2 FYEKMQ (reference sequence). Deletions cut 1 base from V and 0 bases from J, with 13 bases between.

The J gene is TRBJ2-7, the V gene TRBV7-9; TRBD2 matches at 12 bases. There are 15 residues in the CDR3. Germline V lookup: CDR1 SEHNR, CDR2 FQNEAQ (reference sequence). V shed 5 bases and J 5 bases; nucleotides not matched to a gene: 7. CDR3 protein: CASSTTSGRGDEQYF. CDR3 DNA sequence: TGTGCCAGCAGCACGACTAGCGGGAGAGGCGACGAGCAGTACTTC.

This rearrangement joins TRBV10-3 to TRBJ1-3; maybe TRBD1 (6 bases). The germline V gene has CDR1 ENHRY and CDR2 SYGVKD. Trimming cost V 6 bases and J 3 bases, with 15 bases left between them. The CDR3 is 15 residues long. The CDR3 spells CAIRRDSGDGNTIYF. The CDR3 DNA reads TGTGCCATCAGGAGGGATTCAGGGGATGGAAACACCATATATTTT.

This chain connects TRBV2 to TRBJ2-5, with 10 bases lining up with TRBD1. The end of the DNA aligns better with TRBJ2-7, so the J call may be wrong. This CDR3 comprises 15 residues. The germline V gene encodes CDR1 SNHLY and CDR2 FYNNEI. CDR3 bases: TGTGCCAGCAGCGGGATGGGACAGGGGTCCCCCGAGCAGTACTTC. This encodes CASSGMGQGSPEQYF.

The J gene is TRBJ2-1, the V gene TRBV19; TRBD2 matches at 16 bases. In germline, CDR1 is LNHDA, CDR2 SQIVND (reference sequence). After removal of 5 bases from V and 3 bases from J, the junction contained 22 bases not matched to a gene. This CDR3 is 23 amino acids long. The CDR3 sequence: CASSWQGWVLGLAGGPGYNEQFF. The CDR3 DNA sequence: TGTGCCAGTAGTTGGCAGGGCTGGGTCTTGGGACTAGCGGGAGGGCCAGGCTACAATGAGCAGTTCTTC.

The rearrangement links TRBV30 to TRBJ2-5, with D maybe TRBD2 (6 bases). The germline V gene has CDR1 GTSNPN and CDR2 SVGIG (reference sequence). CDR3 size: 12 residues. V gave up 5 bases and J gave up 5 bases, with 12 bases separating them. In nucleotides, the CDR3 is TGTGCCTGGGAGGTAGGAGGGGAGACCCAGTACTTC. Protein sequence: CAWEVGGETQYF.

The V and J genes are TRBV19 and TRBJ1-6; 7 positions match TRBD1. Germline V gives CDR1 LNHDA, CDR2 SQIVND (reference sequence). This CDR3 spans 15 amino acids. With V trimmed by 3 bases and J by 6 bases, 5 bases remained unmatched. CDR3 DNA sequence: TGTGCCAGTAGTATGGCGAGACAGGGTAATTCACCCCTCCACTTT. Its translation is CASSMARQGNSPLHF.

About this clone itself: The junction and the germline gene differ at one end; a read error may be behind it. The gene calls are TRBV7-7 and TRBJ2-2; the match to TRBD1 covers 7 bases. The germline V gene has CDR1 SSHAT and CDR2 FNYEAQ (reference sequence). The CDR3 runs 14 residues. CDR3 in DNA: TGTGCTAGCAGCCCTCAACAGGGGAGCGGGGAGCTGTTTTTT. Translating it yields CASSPQQGSGELFF.

The chain employs TRBV5-1 and TRBJ1-1; D not resolved. The CDR3 has 14 residues. The germline CDR1 and CDR2 sequences are SGHRS and YFSETQ. The V end was cut by 0 bases, the J end by 6 bases, with 12 bases between. The CDR3 sequence: CASSLGQLTSEAFF. The DNA of the CDR3 is TGCGCCAGCAGCTTGGGGCAATTAACCTCTGAAGCTTTCTTT.

This clone has just one count. The gene calls are TRBV7-8 and TRBJ2-7; D is possibly TRBD1 (6 bases). Looked up from germline, CDR1 is SGHVS and CDR2 is FQNEAQ. Trimming cost V 4 bases and J 3 bases, with 13 bases left between them. The CDR3 extends over 14 amino acids. CDR3 protein: CASSYTGNFYEQYF. The CDR3, as DNA: TGTGCCAGCAGCTATACAGGGAATTTCTACGAGCAGTACTTC.

V usage is TRBV5-1 and J usage is TRBJ1-1; D call uncertain. Trimming left V 4 bases short and J 6 bases short, with 19 bases between. Germline V lookup: CDR1 SGHRS, CDR2 YFSETQ. The CDR3 extends over 15 amino acids. The CDR3 DNA reads TGCGCCAGCAGCCTTTACCTTTCCGGGGATTCTGAAGCTTTCTTT. It is translated as CASSLYLSGDSEAFF.

V is TRBV19 and J is TRBJ2-5; 7 nucleotides align to TRBD1. The last part of the DNA fits TRBJ2-7 better; the J call may be wrong. The CDR3 has 14 residues. CDR1 and CDR2 (germline): LNHDA, SQIVND (reference sequence). CDR3 sequence: CASSMRDRVNEQYF. The CDR3 bases are TGTGCCAGTAGTATGCGAGACAGGGTTAACGAGCAGTACTTC.

This chain joins TRBV14 and TRBJ2-1, with no clear D. CDR3 length: 14 amino acids. Trimming took 4 bases from V and 9 from J, leaving 16 bases between them. The germline CDR1 and CDR2 sequences are SGHDN and FVKESK. The CDR3 sequence is CASSPPFFYGEQFF. CDR3 DNA: TGTGCCAGCAGCCCCCCCTTTTTCTACGGTGAGCAGTTCTTC.

V usage is TRBV6-6 and J usage is TRBJ1-3, with D possibly being TRBD1 (6 bases). The germline V gene encodes CDR1 MNHNY and CDR2 SVGAGI (reference sequence). The CDR3 contains 15 residues. Trimming took 6 bases from V and 3 from J, leaving 15 bases between them. The CDR3 protein is CASRAQGQGGNTIYF. DNA of the CDR3: TGTGCCAGCAGGGCACAGGGCCAGGGTGGAAACACCATATATTTT.

The V call is TRBV9, the J call TRBJ1-6; TRBD1 aligns across 7 bases. CDR3 length: 16 amino acids. V lost 3 bases and J lost 10; bases outside the gene matches: 13. Germline V lookup: CDR1 SGDLS, CDR2 YYNGEE. CDR3: CASSGRQGRRRSPLHF. The CDR3 DNA reads as TGTGCCAGCAGCGGTCGACAGGGTAGGAGGAGATCACCCCTCCACTTT.